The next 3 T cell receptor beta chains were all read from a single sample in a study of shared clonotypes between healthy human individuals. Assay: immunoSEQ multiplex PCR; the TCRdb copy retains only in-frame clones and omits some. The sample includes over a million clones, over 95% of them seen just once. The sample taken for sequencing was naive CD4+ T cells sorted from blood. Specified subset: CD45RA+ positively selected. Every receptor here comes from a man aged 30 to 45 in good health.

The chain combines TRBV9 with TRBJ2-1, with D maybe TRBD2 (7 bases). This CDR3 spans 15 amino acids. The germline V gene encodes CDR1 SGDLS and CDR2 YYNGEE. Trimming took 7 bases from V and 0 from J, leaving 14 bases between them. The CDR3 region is CASQRDNPSYNEQFF. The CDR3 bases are TGTGCCAGCCAGCGGGACAACCCCTCCTACAATGAGCAGTTCTTC.

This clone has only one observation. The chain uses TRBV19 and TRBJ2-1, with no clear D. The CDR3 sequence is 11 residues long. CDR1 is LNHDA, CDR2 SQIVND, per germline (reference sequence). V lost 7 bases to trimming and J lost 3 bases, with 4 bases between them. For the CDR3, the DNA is TGTGCCAGTACAGACTACAATGAGCAGTTCTTC. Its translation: CASTDYNEQFF.

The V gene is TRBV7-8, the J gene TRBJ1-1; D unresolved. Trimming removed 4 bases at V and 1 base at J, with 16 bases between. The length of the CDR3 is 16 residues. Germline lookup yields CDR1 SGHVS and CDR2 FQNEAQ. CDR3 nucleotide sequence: TGTGCCAGCAGCTCGATCGGGATGCCGGCGAACACTGAAGCTTTCTTT. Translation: CASSSIGMPANTEAFF. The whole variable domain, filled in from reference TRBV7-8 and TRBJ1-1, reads GAGVSQSPRYKVAKRGQDVALRCDPISGHVSLFWYQQALGQGPEFLTYFQNEAQLDKSGLPSDRFFAERPEGSVSTLKIQRTQQEDSAVYLCASSSIGMPANTEAFFGQGTRLTVV.